These 10 T cell receptor beta chains share one sample of origin, sequenced in a study of CD8 T cells in ankylosing spondylitis. TCRdb re-called the 5' RACE reads through MiXCR, storing one row per CDR3 protein. The profile shows 500,000 to 550,000 distinct CDR3 sequences, more than 9.5% of them singletons. Overall study findings and caveats: Typical of ankylosing spondylitis blood, it appeared, was a TCR beta motif of eight highly homologous variants.

Antigen specificity for these receptors is unknown. Sequenced: blood, either unsorted or a sorted T cell fraction (not recorded which). These receptors were taken from a male donor with ankylosing spondylitis.

This clonotype was counted at least ten times. The chain uses TRBV20-1 and TRBJ1-5, with D possibly matching TRBD1 (5 bases). V was cut by 3 bases and J by 0 bases, with 21 bases left in between. This CDR3 region has 18 residues. Looked up from germline, CDR1 is DFQATT and CDR2 is SNEGSKA (reference sequence). Here the CDR3 reads CSARDILQNGYSNQPQHF. Written as DNA, the CDR3 is TGCAGTGCTAGGGACATACTACAAAACGGGTATAGCAATCAGCCCCAGCATTTT.

This clonotype was detected ten times or more. The CDR3 protein is CASSLKETSAYPYEQYV. The CDR3 DNA is TGTGCCAGCAGTTTAAAGGAGACTAGCGCTTACCCCTACGAGCAGTACGTC. The chain combines TRBV12-3 or TRBV12-4 with TRBJ2-7, with 8 bases matching TRBD2. After removal of 2 bases from V and 2 bases from J, the junction contained 11 bases not matched to a gene. This CDR3 is built from 17 residues.

This clonotype was observed at least ten times. The chain combines TRBV5-1 with TRBJ1-1; D is undetermined. CDR3 size: 14 residues. Germline assignment: CDR1 SGHRS and CDR2 YFSETQ. With 4 bases removed from V and 2 bases from J, the gap between germline ends came to 12 bases. This CDR3 reads CASSNLGLNTEAFF. CDR3 nucleotide sequence: TGCGCCAGCAGCAACTTGGGGTTAAACACTGAAGCTTTCTTT.

This chain's CDR3 is CASSSRLDTQYF. The CDR3 coding sequence is TGTGCCAGCAGCTCCCGATTAGATACGCAGTATTTT. The chain recombines TRBV7-9 with TRBJ2-3; D call uncertain. This CDR3 comprises 12 residues. Trimming shortened V by 4 bases and J by 5 bases, and 7 bases separated the two germline ends. Germline V CDR1 and CDR2: SEHNR, FQNEAQ (reference sequence).

This clonotype appeared a few times. The genes are TRBV3-1 and TRBJ2-4, with 12 bases aligning to TRBD2. Germline CDR1 LGHDT, CDR2 YNNKEL (reference sequence). The V and J ends lost 4 bases and 11 bases, in that order; junction bases with no gene match: 15. The CDR3 runs 17 residues. This CDR3 is CASSPGLAGPGGAVQYF. In nucleotides, the CDR3 is TGTGCCAGCAGCCCTGGACTAGCGGGACCTGGGGGGGCCGTTCAGTACTTC.

The chain carries TRBV29-1 and TRBJ2-5; D perhaps matches TRBD2 (5 bases). The CDR3 contains 14 residues. The V gene's germline CDR1 is SQVTM and CDR2 ANQGSEA. The germline V and J ends were trimmed by 8 bases and 5 bases, with 21 bases remaining between them. The CDR3 region is CSSEGSLGMETQYF. The CDR3, as DNA: TGCAGCTCTGAGGGTTCCCTGGGGATGGAGACCCAGTACTTC.

This clonotype was counted many times. V usage is TRBV2 and J usage is TRBJ1-1, with D unclear. Germline lookup yields CDR1 SNHLY and CDR2 FYNNEI. The CDR3 is made up of 14 amino acids. Trimming stripped 6 bases from V and 0 bases from J, with 11 bases between. CDR3 in amino acids: CASSGRRMNTEAFF. In nucleotides, the CDR3 is TGTGCCAGCAGCGGACGGAGGATGAACACTGAAGCTTTCTTT.

The chain has TRBV7-2 and TRBJ2-7; D call uncertain. CDR1 SGHTA and CDR2 FQGNSA come from the germline V gene. The CDR3 runs to 13 residues. Trimming left V 5 bases short and J 0 bases short, with 8 bases between. The CDR3 loop reads CASSLKHSYEQYF. CDR3 bases: TGTGCCAGCAGCCTCAAACACTCCTACGAGCAGTACTTC.

The rearrangement links TRBV25-1 to TRBJ2-7; 7 nucleotides agree with TRBD2. The V gene end was trimmed by 3 bases and the J gene end by 6 bases; junction bases not matched to a gene: 5. The CDR3 has 13 amino acids. Germline V lookup: CDR1 MGHDK, CDR2 SYGVNS. CDR3 region: CASSEGGTREQYF. The CDR3 nucleotides are TGTGCCAGCAGTGAGGGGGGGACGCGCGAGCAGTACTTC.

This clonotype was seen a few times. The chain links TRBV5-8 to TRBJ2-2; 9 bases map to TRBD1. The CDR3 has 13 residues. Per germline, CDR1 SGHTS and CDR2 YDEGEE. Trimming took 3 bases from V and 6 from J; bases not matched to a gene: 0. In nucleotides, the CDR3 is TGTGCCAGCAGCTACAGGGGGCCCGGGGAGCTGTTTTTT. As protein: CASSYRGPGELFF.